This T cell receptor (beta chain) was sequenced during a study of cytomegalovirus exposure and HLA in healthy donors. V was shortened by 2 bases and J by 13 bases, with 14 bases between the two germline ends. Germline V gene data show CDR1 as SEHNR and CDR2 as FQNEAQ (reference sequence). The CDR3 contains 13 residues. Primers: 60 Vbeta forward and 13 Jbeta reverse. Assay: immunoSEQ multiplex PCR; the TCRdb copy retains only in-frame clones and omits some. In the table there are under 200,000 clones, approximately 67% of which are singletons. Study-level results: Later analysis identified a missense DCLRE1C variant that was linked to TCR beta V- and J-gene trimming.

This clone was seen only once. Its antigen is not identified. The rearrangement joins TRBV7-9 to TRBJ1-4; no reliable D call. The sample was PBMCs. The receptor was derived from a woman aged 18 to 35 in good health and CMV-seropositive. The CDR3 is CASSLREATPLFF. In nucleotides, the CDR3 is TGTGCCAGCAGCTTAAGAGAGGCAACACCACTGTTTTTT. Supplemented by reference TRBV7-9 and TRBJ1-4, the full variable domain reads DTGVSQNPRHKITKRGQNVTFRCDPISEHNRLYWYRQTLGQGPEFLTYFQNEAQLEKSRLLSDRFSAERPKGSFSTLEIQRTEQGDSAMYLCASSLREATPLFFGSGTQLSVL.